This TCR beta chain was found in a study of T-cell reconstitution after alpha-beta-depleted transplantation in children. Study-wide results and limits: The authors attributed T-cell counts and diversity one year after transplant mostly to newly produced T cells. Some patients' high day-60 TCRbeta diversity was attributed to recipient cells surviving conditioning. Approximately two months post-transplant, alpha-beta T cells reportedly originated from several hundred expanded graft clones.

With respect to this clonotype: Antigen: not known.

Library preparation (for TCRbeta) was performed with unique molecular identifiers. In TCRdb, the PCR reads were re-called with MiXCR into one record per CDR3 protein. The sample records about 210,000 distinct CDR3 sequences, under 20% being singletons. The CDR3 has 15 residues. Deletions cut 3 bases from V and 3 bases from J, with 15 bases between. Germline CDR1 is SGHKS and CDR2 is YYEKEE (reference sequence). The rearrangement links TRBV5-5 to TRBJ2-5; D is ambiguous. The sequences come from PBMCs, mostly from graft donor cells, collected 360 days after TCRalphabeta/CD19-depleted stem cell transplant. The clonotype was recovered from a male patient between 2 and 10 years old who had a stem cell transplant for acute lymphoblastic leukemia, so the T cells may come from the graft donor. CDR3 nucleotide sequence: TGTGCCAGCAGCTACCGATCCCTTCCGAAAGAGACCCAGTACTTC. Protein: CASSYRSLPKETQYF.